One T cell receptor beta chain is described in this entry. The antigen is not known. V lost 4 bases and J lost 4; bases outside the gene matches: 5. Germline CDR1 and CDR2: MGHRA and YSYEKL. The CDR3 is 14 amino acids. For CDR3 and TCR beta VDJ profiling, genomic DNA was the template used. TCRdb reprocessed the reads with MiXCR, giving one entry per CDR3 protein. The data contain 180,000 or so distinct CDR3 sequences, about half of them seen just once; the ten biggest clones take up around 2%. This specimen belongs to a study of CD8+CD57+ T cells in acquired aplastic anemia. Overall study: Sorted CD4+ plus CD8+ cells gave DNA averaging about 3.2 ug.

Study observations and caveats: Shared by patients and controls, 25 to 30 CD8+ CDR3s were abundant in patients.

Patients sequenced had flow cytometry evidence of CD8+CD57+ cell expansion. This TCR derives from a human donor with aplastic anemia. Material for sequencing was sorted CD4+, CD8+, or CD8+CD57+ T cells (not recorded which) from PBMCs. This sequence joins TRBV4-1 and TRBJ2-7; 9 nucleotides agree with TRBD2. CDR3 protein: CASSPGTSLYEQYF. In nucleotides, the CDR3 is TGCGCCAGCAGCCCCGGGACTAGCCTGTACGAGCAGTACTTC.